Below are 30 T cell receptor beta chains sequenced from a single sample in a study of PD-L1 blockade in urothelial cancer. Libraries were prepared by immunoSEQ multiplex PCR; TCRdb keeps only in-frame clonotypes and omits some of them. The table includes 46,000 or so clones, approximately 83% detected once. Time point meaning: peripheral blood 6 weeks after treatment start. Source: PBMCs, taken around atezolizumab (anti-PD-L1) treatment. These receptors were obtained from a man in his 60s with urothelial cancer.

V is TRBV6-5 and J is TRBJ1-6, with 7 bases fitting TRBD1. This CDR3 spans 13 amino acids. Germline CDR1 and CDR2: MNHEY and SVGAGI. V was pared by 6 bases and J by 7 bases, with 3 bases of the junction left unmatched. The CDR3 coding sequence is TGTGCCAGCAGGGGGACAGTGAATTCACCCCTCCACTTT. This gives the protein CASRGTVNSPLHF.

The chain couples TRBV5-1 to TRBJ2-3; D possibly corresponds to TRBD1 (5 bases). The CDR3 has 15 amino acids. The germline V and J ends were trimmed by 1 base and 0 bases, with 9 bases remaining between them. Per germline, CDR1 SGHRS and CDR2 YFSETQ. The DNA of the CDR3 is TGCGCCAGCAGCTTGAGGCAGGGTAGCACAGATACGCAGTATTTT. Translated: CASSLRQGSTDTQYF.

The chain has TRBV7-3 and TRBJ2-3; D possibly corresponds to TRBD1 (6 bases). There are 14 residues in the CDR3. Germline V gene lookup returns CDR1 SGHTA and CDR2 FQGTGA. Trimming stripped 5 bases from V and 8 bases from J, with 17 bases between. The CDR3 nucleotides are TGTGCCAGCAGCGGTACAGGGACCCCCTTTACGCAGTATTTT. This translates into CASSGTGTPFTQYF.

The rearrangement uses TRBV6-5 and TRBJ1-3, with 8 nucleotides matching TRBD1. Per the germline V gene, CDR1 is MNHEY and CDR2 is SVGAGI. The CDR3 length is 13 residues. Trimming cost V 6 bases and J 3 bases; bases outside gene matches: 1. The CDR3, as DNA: TGTGCCAGCAGGACAGGGGTTGGAAACACCATATATTTT. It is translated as CASRTGVGNTIYF.

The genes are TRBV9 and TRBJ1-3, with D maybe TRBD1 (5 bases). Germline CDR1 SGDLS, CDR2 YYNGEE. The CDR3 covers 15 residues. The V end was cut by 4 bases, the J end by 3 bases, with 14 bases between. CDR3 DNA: TGTGCCAGCAGCCTAGAGGGGAGGTTTGGAAACACCATATATTTT. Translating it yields CASSLEGRFGNTIYF.

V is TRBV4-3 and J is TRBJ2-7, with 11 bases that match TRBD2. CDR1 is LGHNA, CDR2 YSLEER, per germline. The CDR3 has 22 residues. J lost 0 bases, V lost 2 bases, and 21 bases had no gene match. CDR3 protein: CASSQTPLWQELAGGRSYEQYF. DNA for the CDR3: TGCGCCAGCAGCCAAACACCCCTGTGGCAGGAGCTAGCGGGGGGCCGCTCCTACGAGCAGTACTTC.

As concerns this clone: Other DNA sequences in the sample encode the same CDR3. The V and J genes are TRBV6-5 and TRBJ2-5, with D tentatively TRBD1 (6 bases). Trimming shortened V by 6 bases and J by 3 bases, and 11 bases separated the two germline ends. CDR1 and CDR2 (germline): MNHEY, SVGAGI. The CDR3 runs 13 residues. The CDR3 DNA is TGTGCCAGCAGCCGAACAGGGAAAGAGACCCAGTACTTC. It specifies CASSRTGKETQYF.

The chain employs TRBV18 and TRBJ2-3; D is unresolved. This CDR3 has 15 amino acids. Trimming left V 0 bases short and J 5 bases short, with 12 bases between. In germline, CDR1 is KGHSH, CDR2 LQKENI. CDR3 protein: CASSPPNRDIDTQYF. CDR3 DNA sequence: TGTGCCAGCTCACCACCGAATCGAGACATAGATACGCAGTATTTT.

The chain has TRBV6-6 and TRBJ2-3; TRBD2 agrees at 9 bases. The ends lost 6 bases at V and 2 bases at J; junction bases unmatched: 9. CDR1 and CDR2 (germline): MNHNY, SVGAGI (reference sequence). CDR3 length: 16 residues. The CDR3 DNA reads TGTGCCAGCAGGGGAATGGGGACTAGCAACACAGATACGCAGTATTTT. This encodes CASRGMGTSNTDTQYF.

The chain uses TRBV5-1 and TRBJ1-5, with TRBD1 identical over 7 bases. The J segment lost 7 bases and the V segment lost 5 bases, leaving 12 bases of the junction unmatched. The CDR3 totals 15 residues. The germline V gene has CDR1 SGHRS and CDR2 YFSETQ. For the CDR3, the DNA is TGCGCCAGCAGTCCGTTCGCAGGGGGACCCCAGCCCCAGCATTTT. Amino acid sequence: CASSPFAGGPQPQHF.

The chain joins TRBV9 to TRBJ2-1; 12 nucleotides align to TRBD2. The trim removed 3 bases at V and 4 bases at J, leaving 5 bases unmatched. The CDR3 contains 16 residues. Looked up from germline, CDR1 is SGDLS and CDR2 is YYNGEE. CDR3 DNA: TGTGCCAGCAGCGGGACTAGCGGGGAGGCATACAATGAGCAGTTCTTC. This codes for CASSGTSGEAYNEQFF.

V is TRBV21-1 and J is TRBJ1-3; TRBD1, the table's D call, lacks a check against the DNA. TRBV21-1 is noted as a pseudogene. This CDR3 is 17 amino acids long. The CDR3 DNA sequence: TGTGCCAGCAGCCCTCCGGGACAGGAAAGCTCTGGAAACACCATATATTTT. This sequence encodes CASSPPGQESSGNTIYF.

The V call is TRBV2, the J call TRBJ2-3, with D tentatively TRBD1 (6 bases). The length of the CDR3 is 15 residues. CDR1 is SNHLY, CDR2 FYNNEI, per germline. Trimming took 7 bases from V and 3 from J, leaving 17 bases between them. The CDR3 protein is CASTDRDIGTDTQYF. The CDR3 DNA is TGTGCCAGCACTGATCGGGACATTGGAACAGATACGCAGTATTTT. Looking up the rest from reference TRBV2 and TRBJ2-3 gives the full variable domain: EPEVTQTPSHQVTQMGQEVILRCVPISNHLYFYWYRQILGQKVEFLVSFYNNEISEKSEIFDDQFSVERPDGSNFTLKIRSTKLEDSAMYFCASTDRDIGTDTQYFGPGTRLTVL.

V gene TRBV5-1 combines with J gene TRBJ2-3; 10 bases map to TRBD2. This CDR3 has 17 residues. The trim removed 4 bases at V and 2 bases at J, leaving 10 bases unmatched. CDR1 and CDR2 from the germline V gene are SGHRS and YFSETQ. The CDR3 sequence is CASSPFSSGGLTDTQYF. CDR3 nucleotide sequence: TGCGCCAGCAGCCCCTTCTCTAGCGGGGGCCTCACAGATACGCAGTATTTT.

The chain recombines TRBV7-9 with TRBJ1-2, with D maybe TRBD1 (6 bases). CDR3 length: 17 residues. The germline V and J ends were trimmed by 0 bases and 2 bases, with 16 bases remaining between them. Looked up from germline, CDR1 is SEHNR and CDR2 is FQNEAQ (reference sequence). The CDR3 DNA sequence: TGTGCCAGCAGCTTAGCGACCAGCTTTACAGGGAACTATGGCTACACCTTC. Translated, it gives CASSLATSFTGNYGYTF.

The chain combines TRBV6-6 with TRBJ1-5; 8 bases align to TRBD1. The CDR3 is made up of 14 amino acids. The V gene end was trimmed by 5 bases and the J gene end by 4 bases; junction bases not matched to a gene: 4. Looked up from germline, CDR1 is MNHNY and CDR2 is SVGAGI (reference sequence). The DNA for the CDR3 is TGTGCCAGCAGTCCCCGACAGGGGAATCAGCCCCAGCATTTT. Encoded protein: CASSPRQGNQPQHF.

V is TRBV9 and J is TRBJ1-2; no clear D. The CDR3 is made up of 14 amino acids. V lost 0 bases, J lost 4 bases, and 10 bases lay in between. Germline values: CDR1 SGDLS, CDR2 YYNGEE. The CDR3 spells CASSVGRGSYGYTF. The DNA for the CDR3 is TGTGCCAGCAGCGTAGGCCGGGGTAGCTATGGCTACACCTTC. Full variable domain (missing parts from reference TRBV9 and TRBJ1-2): DSGVTQTPKHLITATGQRVTLRCSPRSGDLSVYWYQQSLDQGLQFLIQYYNGEERAKGNILERFSAQQFPDLHSELNLSSLELGDSALYFCASSVGRGSYGYTFGSGTRLTVV.

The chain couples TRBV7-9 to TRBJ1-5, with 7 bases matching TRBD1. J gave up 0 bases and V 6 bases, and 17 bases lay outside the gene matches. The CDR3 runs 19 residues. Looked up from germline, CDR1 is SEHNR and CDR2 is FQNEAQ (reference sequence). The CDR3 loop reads CASSHGTASALYSNQPQHF. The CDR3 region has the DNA TGTGCCAGCAGTCATGGGACAGCAAGCGCCCTCTATAGCAATCAGCCCCAGCATTTT.

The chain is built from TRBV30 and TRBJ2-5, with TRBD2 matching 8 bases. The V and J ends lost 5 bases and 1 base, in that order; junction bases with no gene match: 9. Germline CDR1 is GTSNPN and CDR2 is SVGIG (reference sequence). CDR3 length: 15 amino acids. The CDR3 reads CAWGKRGTLQETQYF. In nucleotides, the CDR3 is TGTGCCTGGGGGAAGCGGGGGACCCTCCAAGAGACCCAGTACTTC.

CDR3 DNA sequence: TGTGCCAGCAGCCTTTGGCAGGGCACTGAAGCTTTCTTT. It translates to CASSLWQGTEAFF. The genes are TRBV11-3 and TRBJ1-1; tentatively, D is TRBD1 (5 bases). The V and J ends lost 5 bases and 4 bases respectively, with 11 bases between them. CDR3 length: 13 amino acids. The germline CDR1 and CDR2 sequences are SGHNT and YENEEA.

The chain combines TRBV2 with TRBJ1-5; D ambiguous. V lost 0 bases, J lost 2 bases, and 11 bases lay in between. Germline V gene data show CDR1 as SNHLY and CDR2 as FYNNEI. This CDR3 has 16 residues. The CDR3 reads CASSEAKGEGNQPQHF. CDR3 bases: TGTGCCAGCAGTGAAGCGAAGGGAGAGGGCAATCAGCCCCAGCATTTT.

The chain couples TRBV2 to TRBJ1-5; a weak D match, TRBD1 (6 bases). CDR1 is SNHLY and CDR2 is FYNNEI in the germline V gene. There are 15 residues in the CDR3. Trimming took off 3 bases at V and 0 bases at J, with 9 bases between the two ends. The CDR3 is CASSDRGLSNQPQHF. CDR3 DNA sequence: TGTGCCAGCAGTGACAGGGGCCTTAGCAATCAGCCCCAGCATTTT.

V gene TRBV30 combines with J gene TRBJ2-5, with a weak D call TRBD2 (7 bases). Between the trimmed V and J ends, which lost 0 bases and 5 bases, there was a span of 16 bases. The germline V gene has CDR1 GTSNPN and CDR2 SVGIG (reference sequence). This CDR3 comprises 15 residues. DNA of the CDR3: TGTGCCTGGAGTGTACTAGGGGGGGGCCGGGAGACCCAGTACTTC. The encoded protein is CAWSVLGGGRETQYF.

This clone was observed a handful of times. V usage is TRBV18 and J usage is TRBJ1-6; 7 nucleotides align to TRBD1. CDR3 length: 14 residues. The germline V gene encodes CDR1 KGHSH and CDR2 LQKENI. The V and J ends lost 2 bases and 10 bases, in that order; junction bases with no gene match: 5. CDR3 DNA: TGTGCCAGCTCACCAGACAGGGTGAGCTCACCCCTCCACTTT. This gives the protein CASSPDRVSSPLHF.

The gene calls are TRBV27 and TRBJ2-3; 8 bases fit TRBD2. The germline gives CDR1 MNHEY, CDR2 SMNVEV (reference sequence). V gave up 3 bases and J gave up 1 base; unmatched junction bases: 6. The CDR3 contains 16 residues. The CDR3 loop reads CASSLGTSPGTDTQYF. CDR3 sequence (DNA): TGTGCCAGCAGTTTGGGGACTAGTCCGGGCACAGATACGCAGTATTTT.

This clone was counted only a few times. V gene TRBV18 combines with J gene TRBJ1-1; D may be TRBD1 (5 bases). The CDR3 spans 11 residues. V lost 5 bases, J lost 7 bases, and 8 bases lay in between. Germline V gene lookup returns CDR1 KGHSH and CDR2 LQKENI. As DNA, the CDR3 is TGTGCCAGCTCAACAGGCAGTGAAGCTTTCTTT. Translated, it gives CASSTGSEAFF.

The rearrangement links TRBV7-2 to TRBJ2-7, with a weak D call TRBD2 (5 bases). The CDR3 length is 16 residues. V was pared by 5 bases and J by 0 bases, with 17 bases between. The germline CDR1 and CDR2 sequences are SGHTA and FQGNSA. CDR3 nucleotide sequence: TGTGCCAGCAGCACTGGCCCCCCGGGGTCCTCCTACGAGCAGTACTTC. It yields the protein CASSTGPPGSSYEQYF.

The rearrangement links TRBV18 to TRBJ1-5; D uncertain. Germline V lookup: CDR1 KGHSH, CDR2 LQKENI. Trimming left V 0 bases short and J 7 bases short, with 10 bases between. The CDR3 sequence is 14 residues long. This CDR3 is CASSPPPGGQPQHF. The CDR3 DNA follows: TGTGCCAGCTCACCACCTCCGGGCGGGCAGCCCCAGCATTTT.

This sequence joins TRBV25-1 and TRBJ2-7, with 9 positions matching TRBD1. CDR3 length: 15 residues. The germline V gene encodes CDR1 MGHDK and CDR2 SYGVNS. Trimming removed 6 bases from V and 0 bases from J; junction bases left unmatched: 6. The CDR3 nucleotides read TGTGCCAGCAGCATTACAGGGGGCCGCTCCTACGAGCAGTACTTC. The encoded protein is CASSITGGRSYEQYF.

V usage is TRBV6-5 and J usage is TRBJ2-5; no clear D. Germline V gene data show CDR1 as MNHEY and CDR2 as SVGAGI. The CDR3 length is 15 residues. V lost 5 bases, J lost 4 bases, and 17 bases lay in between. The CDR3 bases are TGTGCCAGCAGTCCACCTAGTGGATTGAGAGAGACCCAGTACTTC. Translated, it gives CASSPPSGLRETQYF.